Following are 27 T cell receptor beta chains from one sample sequenced in a study of T cell repertoires in cytomegalovirus infection. From the reads, TCRdb called clonotypes with MiXCR, one entry per CDR3 protein. The sample consists of 200,000 to 300,000 distinct CDR3 sequences, approximately 13% of them appearing once. Sequenced sample: PBMCs. These receptors came from a human donor in good health (CMV status not recorded). Some clones in this sample may be carry-over from other donors' samples.

This clonotype was seen more than once but under ten times. V is TRBV6-4 and J is TRBJ2-1; D tentatively fits TRBD1 or TRBD2 (5 bases each). The V and J ends lost 4 bases and 9 bases respectively, with 19 bases between them. The CDR3 extends over 15 amino acids. Germline V gene data show CDR1 as MRHNA and CDR2 as SNTAGT. The CDR3 loop reads CASSADPGPSSEQFF. In nucleotides, the CDR3 is TGTGCCAGCAGTGCCGACCCGGGACCGAGTAGTGAGCAGTTCTTC.

This clonotype was seen many times. The rearrangement uses TRBV6-1 and TRBJ2-2; TRBD2 matches at 7 bases. V lost 7 bases to trimming and J lost 5 bases; unmatched junction nucleotides: 13. Germline assignment: CDR1 MNHNS and CDR2 SASEGT. This CDR3 is built from 16 residues. The CDR3 region has the DNA TGTGCCAGCACCAATAGACTAGCCCTGGGAACCGGGGAGCTGTTTTTT. Protein product: CASTNRLALGTGELFF.

This clonotype was seen ten or more times. The CDR3 reads CATSESRDRHYEAFF. The CDR3 DNA follows: TGTGCCACCAGCGAATCTCGGGACAGACACTATGAAGCTTTCTTT. The rearrangement uses TRBV15 and TRBJ1-1; TRBD1 agrees at 7 bases. V gave up 5 bases and J gave up 7 bases; unmatched junction bases: 13. This CDR3 comprises 15 residues. Germline CDR1 reads LNHNV; CDR2 reads YYDKDF (reference sequence).

This clonotype appeared a few times. The chain employs TRBV5-1 and TRBJ2-5, with 7 bases identical to TRBD1. From germline, CDR1 is SGHRS and CDR2 YFSETQ. J lost 0 bases, V lost 4 bases, and 6 bases had no gene match. CDR3 size: 15 residues. Written as DNA, the CDR3 is TGCGCCAGCAGCCCTTTGGGACAGAACCAAGAGACCCAGTACTTC. It is translated as CASSPLGQNQETQYF. Full variable domain (missing parts from reference TRBV5-1 and TRBJ2-5): KAGVTQTPRYLIKTRGQQVTLSCSPISGHRSVSWYQQTPGQGLQFLFEYFSETQRNKGNFPGRFSGRQFSNSRSEMNVSTLELGDSALYLCASSPLGQNQETQYFGPGTRLLVL.

This clonotype appeared a few times. The V call is TRBV7-2, the J call TRBJ2-2; D is possibly TRBD1 or TRBD2 (6 bases each). The germline V gene has CDR1 SGHTA and CDR2 FQGNSA. This CDR3 region has 16 residues. Trimming removed 7 bases from V and 5 bases from J, with 20 bases in between. The CDR3 DNA sequence: TGTGCCAGCACCCAAAGGGGGGCCTCCGGAACCGGGGAGCTGTTTTTT. This encodes CASTQRGASGTGELFF.

This clonotype came up a few times. J is TRBJ2-3 and V is TRBV5-5; the D gene is possibly TRBD1 (6 bases). Germline loops: CDR1 SGHKS, CDR2 YYEKEE (reference sequence). The CDR3 has 17 amino acids. V lost 4 bases and J lost 2, with 20 bases in between. CDR3 in amino acids: CASSPARATGNTDTQYF. CDR3 DNA sequence: TGTGCCAGCAGCCCGGCGAGGGCAACAGGGAACACAGATACGCAGTATTTT.

There are many counts of this clonotype. V usage is TRBV14 and J usage is TRBJ1-2; no reliable D call. V gave up 3 bases and J gave up 8 bases, with 16 bases separating them. The CDR3 is 14 amino acids. The germline V gene has CDR1 SGHDN and CDR2 FVKESK. CDR3 nucleotide sequence: TGTGCCAGCAGCCACTCGACCCCGGGAGACGGCTACACCTTC. Protein: CASSHSTPGDGYTF.

This clonotype was seen only a few times. This chain connects TRBV20-1 to TRBJ2-7; tentative D call: TRBD1 (5 bases). Germline loops: CDR1 DFQATT, CDR2 SNEGSKA (reference sequence). The CDR3 loop spans 12 amino acids. Deletions cut 6 bases from V and 6 bases from J, with 15 bases between. The CDR3 reads CSAGLGLGEQYF. The CDR3 DNA reads as TGCAGTGCCGGGCTGGGGCTCGGCGAGCAGTACTTC.

This clonotype was counted between two and nine times. The chain uses TRBV25-1 and TRBJ2-7, with 7 bases identical to TRBD1. V shed 3 bases and J 6 bases; nucleotides not matched to a gene: 5. CDR1 and CDR2 from the germline V gene are MGHDK and SYGVNS. The CDR3 totals 13 residues. The CDR3 DNA sequence: TGTGCCAGCAGTGACCCGACAGGGTTCGAGCAGTACTTC. Translating it yields CASSDPTGFEQYF.

V is TRBV7-2 and J is TRBJ1-6, with a possible D match to TRBD1 (6 bases). CDR1 and CDR2 from the germline V gene are SGHTA and FQGNSA. This CDR3 has 17 amino acids. Trimming stripped 0 bases from V and 7 bases from J, with 16 bases between. The CDR3 region has the DNA TGTGCCAGCAGCTTAGCGCCACGACAGGTCGCAAATTCACCCCTCCACTTT. Translation gives CASSLAPRQVANSPLHF.

This clonotype appeared a few times. The V and J genes are TRBV28 and TRBJ2-5; 8 positions match TRBD1. This CDR3 spans 15 amino acids. The germline CDR1 and CDR2 sequences are MDHEN and SYDVKM. V was clipped by 5 bases and J by 4 bases; unmatched bases: 9. The CDR3 DNA sequence: TGTGCCAGCAGTACAATCAGGGGGCGATCAGAGACCCAGTACTTC. This sequence encodes CASSTIRGRSETQYF.

Comments on this clonotype: Possible read error: a much larger clone is one base away. The V gene is TRBV7-3, the J gene TRBJ2-1; 10 nucleotides match TRBD2. This CDR3 contains 18 residues. CDR1 and CDR2 from the germline V gene are SGHTA and FQGTGA. V shed 0 bases and J 7 bases; nucleotides not matched to a gene: 12. The CDR3 nucleotides are TGTGCCAGCAGCTTAACAGTGGCAGCGGGGGGGGGATTTAATGAGCAGTTCTTC. It specifies CASSLTVAAGGGFNEQFF.

This chain uses TRBV29-1 with TRBJ1-3; D is unresolved. The germline V and J ends were trimmed by 0 bases and 4 bases, with 10 bases remaining between them. Per the germline V gene, CDR1 is SQVTM and CDR2 is ANQGSEA. The CDR3 is 14 amino acids. The CDR3 reads CSVEDQTSGNTIYF. DNA for the CDR3: TGCAGCGTTGAAGATCAGACGTCGGGAAACACCATATATTTT.

This clonotype was detected ten times or more. This chain links TRBV19 with TRBJ2-3; TRBD2 agrees at 8 bases. The CDR3 runs to 15 residues. Germline lookup yields CDR1 LNHDA and CDR2 SQIVND (reference sequence). The ends lost 3 bases at V and 3 bases at J; junction bases unmatched: 5. CDR3 region: CASSIQKRGTDTQYF. CDR3 coding DNA: TGTGCCAGTAGTATTCAAAAGCGGGGGACAGATACGCAGTATTTT. The complete variable domain, with remaining parts taken from reference TRBV19 and TRBJ2-3, reads DGGITQSPKYLFRKEGQNVTLSCEQNLNHDAMYWYRQDPGQGLRLIYYSQIVNDFQKGDIAEGYSVSREKKESFPLTVTSAQKNPTAFYLCASSIQKRGTDTQYFGPGTRLTVL.

This clonotype was detected ten times or more. The CDR3 sequence is CASSFSSGGELFF. CDR3 nucleotides: TGTGCCAGCAGCTTTAGTAGCGGCGGGGAGCTGTTTTTT. The J gene is TRBJ2-2, the V gene TRBV11-2; D is possibly TRBD2 (6 bases). The V end lost 3 bases, the J end lost 7 bases, and 9 bases lay between the germline ends. The CDR3 is made up of 13 amino acids. In germline, CDR1 is SGHAT, CDR2 FQNNGV.

The sample holds many counts of this clonotype. The V call is TRBV20-1, the J call TRBJ1-2; D gene uncertain. The CDR3 is made up of 13 amino acids. Trimming cost V 5 bases and J 6 bases, with 16 bases left between them. The V gene's germline CDR1 is DFQATT and CDR2 SNEGSKA (reference sequence). The CDR3 DNA reads TGCAGTGCTGCGGAGGGTCACCTTAATGGCTACACCTTC. As protein: CSAAEGHLNGYTF.

This chain uses TRBV14 with TRBJ1-5; D possibly corresponds to TRBD1 (6 bases). The germline V and J ends were trimmed by 0 bases and 5 bases, with 11 bases remaining between them. Germline assignment: CDR1 SGHDN and CDR2 FVKESK. The CDR3 extends over 15 amino acids. The CDR3: CASSQESRGDQPQHF. The CDR3 bases are TGTGCCAGCAGCCAAGAGTCGAGGGGGGATCAGCCCCAGCATTTT.

This clonotype was observed a handful of times. The chain couples TRBV29-1 to TRBJ1-4; D ambiguous. V was cut by 3 bases and J by 8 bases, with 7 bases left in between. The CDR3 is made up of 11 amino acids. Germline V gene sequence: CDR1 SQVTM, CDR2 ANQGSEA. The CDR3 protein is CSVEAEEKLFF. The CDR3 coding sequence is TGCAGCGTTGAGGCCGAGGAAAAACTGTTTTTT.

The sample holds a few counts of this clonotype. CDR3 coding DNA: TGCAGCGTTGGGGGAACTGGGGCCAACGTCCTGACTTTC. Protein: CSVGGTGANVLTF. V gene TRBV29-1 combines with J gene TRBJ2-6; D not resolved. Trimming removed 4 bases from V and 2 bases from J, with 6 bases in between. The CDR3 has 13 residues. CDR1 and CDR2 (germline): SQVTM, ANQGSEA.

This clonotype was counted only a few times. This sequence joins TRBV6-2 or TRBV6-3 and TRBJ2-2; 9 bases fit TRBD1. The CDR3 contains 19 residues. Germline-derived CDR1 and CDR2 are MNHEY and SVGEGT. The ends lost 5 bases at V and 2 bases at J; junction bases unmatched: 15. The CDR3 nucleotides are TGTGCCAGCAGTAAATTGGACAGGGGCCTACATGCCAACACCGGGGAGCTGTTTTTT. It translates to CASSKLDRGLHANTGELFF.

This clonotype has a handful of counts. The chain joins TRBV6-5 to TRBJ2-6, with 11 positions matching TRBD2. Germline CDR1 and CDR2: MNHEY and SVGAGI. V gave up 8 bases and J gave up 4 bases; unmatched junction bases: 4. There are 15 residues in the CDR3. The CDR3 spells CASLAGGIGANVLTF. For the CDR3, the DNA is TGTGCCAGCCTAGCGGGAGGTATAGGGGCCAACGTCCTGACTTTC.

This clonotype was recorded only once. This chain links TRBV18 with TRBJ2-7; 8 bases agree with TRBD1. The CDR3 sequence is 15 residues long. V lost 3 bases to trimming and J lost 6 bases; unmatched junction nucleotides: 10. The V gene's germline CDR1 is KGHSH and CDR2 LQKENI. CDR3 sequence (DNA): TGTGCCAGCTCACCCTCAGGACAGGGTTCCGGCGAGCAGTACTTC. Amino acids: CASSPSGQGSGEQYF.

This clonotype showed up many times. This chain connects TRBV7-2 to TRBJ2-1; TRBD2 aligns across 12 bases. The V gene's germline CDR1 is SGHTA and CDR2 FQGNSA. The CDR3 totals 16 residues. V lost 1 base to trimming and J lost 5 bases; unmatched junction nucleotides: 3. The CDR3, as DNA: TGTGCCAGCAGCTTAGGTGGGACTAGCGGGCACAATGAGCAGTTCTTC. Residues: CASSLGGTSGHNEQFF.

This clonotype was counted ten times or more. The chain recombines TRBV28 with TRBJ2-7, with 8 positions matching TRBD1. V trimming: 6 bases; J trimming: 2 bases; junction bases outside the gene matches: 6. Germline CDR1 and CDR2: MDHEN and SYDVKM. This CDR3 comprises 14 residues. CDR3 nucleotide sequence: TGTGCCAGCAGCGGAACAGGGGGACCCTACGAGCAGTACTTC. Residues: CASSGTGGPYEQYF. The full variable domain, with the rest looked up from reference TRBV28 and TRBJ2-7, is DVKVTQSSRYLVKRTGEKVFLECVQDMDHENMFWYRQDPGLGLRLIYFSYDVKMKEKGDIPEGYSVSREKKERFSLILESASTNQTSMYLCASSGTGGPYEQYFGPGTRLTVT.

At least ten counts were recorded for this clonotype. V usage is TRBV4-3 and J usage is TRBJ2-3; 12 bases match TRBD1. From germline, CDR1 is LGHNA and CDR2 YSLEER. Trimming at V came to 4 bases and at J to 5 bases, leaving 4 bases not matched to a gene. This CDR3 spans 15 amino acids. Written as DNA, the CDR3 is TGCGCCAGCAGCCGAGGGACAGGGGGCCTAGATACGCAGTATTTT. Translated: CASSRGTGGLDTQYF.

This clonotype was recorded at least ten times. This rearrangement joins TRBV4-3 to TRBJ2-2; maybe TRBD1 (6 bases). Trimming left V 1 base short and J 4 bases short, with 13 bases between. The CDR3 loop spans 16 amino acids. CDR1 and CDR2 from the germline V gene are LGHNA and YSLEER. The CDR3 loop is CASSQVQGLSTGELFF. The DNA for the CDR3 is TGCGCCAGCAGCCAAGTGCAGGGGTTATCCACCGGGGAGCTGTTTTTT.

This clonotype was picked up a small number of times. V is TRBV3-1 and J is TRBJ1-1; no clear D gene. Germline V gene data show CDR1 as LGHDT and CDR2 as YNNKEL (reference sequence). The CDR3 sequence is 11 residues long. Between the trimmed V and J ends, which lost 3 bases and 10 bases, there was a span of 9 bases. CDR3 protein: CASSQGYGAFF. The CDR3, as DNA: TGTGCCAGCAGCCAGGGATACGGAGCTTTCTTT.